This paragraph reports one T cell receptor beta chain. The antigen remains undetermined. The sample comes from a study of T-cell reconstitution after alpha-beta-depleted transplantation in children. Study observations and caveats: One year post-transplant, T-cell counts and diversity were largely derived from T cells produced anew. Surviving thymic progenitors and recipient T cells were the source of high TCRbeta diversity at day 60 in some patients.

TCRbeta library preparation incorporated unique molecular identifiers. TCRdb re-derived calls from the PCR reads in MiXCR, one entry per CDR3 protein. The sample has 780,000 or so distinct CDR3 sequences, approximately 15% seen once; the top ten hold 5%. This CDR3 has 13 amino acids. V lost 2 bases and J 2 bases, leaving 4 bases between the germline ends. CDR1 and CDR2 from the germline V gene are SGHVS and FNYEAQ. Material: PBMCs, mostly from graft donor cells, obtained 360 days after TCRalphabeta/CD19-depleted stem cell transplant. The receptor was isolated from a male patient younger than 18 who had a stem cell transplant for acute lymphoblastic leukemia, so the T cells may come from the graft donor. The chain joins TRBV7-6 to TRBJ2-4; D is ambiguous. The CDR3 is CASSLSPKNIQYF. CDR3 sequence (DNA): TGTGCCAGCAGCTTATCCCCCAAAAACATTCAGTACTTC.